This entry describes one T cell receptor beta chain. Its antigen is unknown. Using immunoSEQ multiplex PCR, the repertoire was profiled, and TCRdb retains in-frame clones only, with some absent. The data contain approximately 84,000 clones, more than 80% of them seen just once; the ten biggest clones take up under 35%. These data originate in a study of T cell responses to AZD1222 COVID-19 vaccine. Study-wide results and limits: Baseline seropositives among AZD1222 recipients totaled only 5 or 6.

Trimming cost V 4 bases and J 1 base, with 8 bases left between them. There are 13 residues in the CDR3. CDR1 is SGDLS, CDR2 YYNGEE, per germline. This rearrangement joins TRBV9 to TRBJ1-1, with a tentative D call TRBD1 (6 bases). The source material was peripheral blood, sampled on day 0 of AZD1222 vaccination. This clonotype originated in an adult in good health. The CDR3 sequence is CASSPTGNTEAFF. The CDR3 nucleotides are TGTGCCAGCAGCCCGACAGGGAACACTGAAGCTTTCTTT. Looking up the rest from reference TRBV9 and TRBJ1-1 gives the full variable domain: DSGVTQTPKHLITATGQRVTLRCSPRSGDLSVYWYQQSLDQGLQFLIQYYNGEERAKGNILERFSAQQFPDLHSELNLSSLELGDSALYFCASSPTGNTEAFFGQGTRLTVV.